The clone carrying this T cell receptor (beta chain) has a count of ten or more. The data derive from a study of regulatory T cells in long-lasting Graves disease. Time point in this sample: newly diagnosed GD, antithyroid drugs for less than 3 months. RNA extracted from PBMCs served as the sequencing template. Relying on iRepertoire HTBI primers and Arm-PCR of CDR3 regions, the team built TCR beta libraries. One entry per CDR3 protein, called by TCRdb with MiXCR from the multiplex PCR reads. The data contain hundreds of thousands of distinct CDR3 sequences, approximately 15% of them seen just once; the ten biggest clones take up more than 15%. V shed 8 bases and J shed 4 bases, with 17 bases lying between them. The CDR3 has 14 residues. Looked up from germline, CDR1 is MDHEN and CDR2 is SYDVKM. The sample also formed part of further work on T cells in Graves' hyperthyroidism and ophthalmopathy. Per that paper: The model identified upcoming ophthalmopathy a median about 7.1 months ahead of onset.

Material: peripheral blood mononuclear cells (PBMCs), obtained at new diagnosis, from a patient treated with antithyroid drugs. The chain recombines TRBV28 with TRBJ2-5, with D perhaps being TRBD1 or TRBD2 (6 bases each). The sequence came from a woman aged 25 to 39 with Graves disease. CDR3 protein: CASGPRGVLETQYF. The CDR3 DNA follows: TGTGCCAGCGGACCAAGGGGGGTTCTAGAGACCCAGTACTTC.